Shown below are 3 T cell receptor beta chains from a single sample sequenced in a study of T cells after yellow fever vaccination. TCRdb analysed the 5' RACE reads with MiXCR anew, one entry per CDR3 protein. This sample carries 610,000 or so distinct CDR3 sequences, approximately 13% of them seen once, and the ten largest clones take under 15%. The sequencing used PBMCs, collected on the day of the yellow fever booster vaccination. The receptors derive from a man aged 25-45 years who received the YFV17D yellow fever vaccine.

The rearrangement joins TRBV9 to TRBJ2-1; 10 nucleotides line up with TRBD2. Germline values: CDR1 SGDLS, CDR2 YYNGEE. The CDR3 runs 18 residues. V gave up 4 bases and J gave up 2 bases; unmatched junction bases: 12. The CDR3, as DNA: TGTGCCAGCAGCCCGGGGGCTAGCGGGAGAGGGGCCTACAATGAGCAGTTCTTC. It yields the protein CASSPGASGRGAYNEQFF.

This clonotype was recorded a few times. This rearrangement joins TRBV30 to TRBJ2-2; 12 positions agree with TRBD2. The V segment lost 4 bases and the J segment 9 bases; nucleotides outside the gene matches: 21. CDR1 GTSNPN and CDR2 SVGIG come from the germline V gene (reference sequence). The CDR3 consists of 19 residues. The CDR3 DNA follows: TGTGCCTGGATGTCGTGGCGGACTAGCGGGAATCCCGGAATCCGGGAGCTGTTTTTT. Residues: CAWMSWRTSGNPGIRELFF.

The chain has TRBV11-2 and TRBJ2-7, with 9 bases fitting TRBD1. Germline CDR1 reads SGHAT; CDR2 reads FQNNGV. This CDR3 is built from 16 residues. The ends lost 5 bases at V and 5 bases at J; junction bases unmatched: 13. Here the CDR3 reads CASSQTSWDRDHEQYF. DNA for the CDR3: TGTGCCAGCAGCCAAACTTCGTGGGACAGGGATCACGAGCAGTACTTC. The full variable domain, rest sourced from reference TRBV11-2 and TRBJ2-7, is EAGVAQSPRYKIIEKRQSVAFWCNPISGHATLYWYQQILGQGPKLLIQFQNNGVVDDSQLPKDRFSAERLKGVDSTLKIQPAKLEDSAVYLCASSQTSWDRDHEQYFGPGTRLTVT.